The 26 T cell receptor beta chains in this list originate from one sample, sequenced in a study of T cell changes during pregnancy in multiple sclerosis. TCRdb's copy holds only in-frame clones and misses some; the assay was immunoSEQ multiplex PCR. The sample has about 70,000 clones; roughly 94% are singletons. Sequencing used peripheral blood, obtained in the third trimester of pregnancy. Receptor source: a female donor with multiple sclerosis, enrolled in a pregnancy study.

The rearrangement links TRBV5-4 to TRBJ1-2; tentatively, D is TRBD1 (5 bases). Trimming removed 0 bases from V and 2 bases from J, with 11 bases in between. This CDR3 spans 15 amino acids. Germline V lookup: CDR1 SGHNT, CDR2 YYREEE (reference sequence). CDR3 sequence reads: CASSLERGSNYGYTF. The CDR3 coding sequence is TGTGCCAGCAGCTTGGAAAGGGGCTCGAACTATGGCTACACCTTC.

This chain joins TRBV2 and TRBJ2-7; D is possibly TRBD1 (6 bases). Trimming cost V 7 bases and J 7 bases, with 20 bases left between them. CDR3 length equals 14 residues. CDR1 is SNHLY and CDR2 is FYNNEI in the germline V gene. In DNA, the CDR3 is TGTGCCAGCAAGGGGACCACAGGGTCGAGGGAGCAGTACTTC. As protein: CASKGTTGSREQYF.

CDR3 DNA: TGTGCCAGCAGCTTAGGGACGGGACAGGTCTACGAGCAGTACTTC. Translated, it gives CASSLGTGQVYEQYF. The chain couples TRBV7-9 to TRBJ2-7; 8 bases map to TRBD1. The germline V gene has CDR1 SEHNR and CDR2 FQNEAQ (reference sequence). V was clipped by 1 base and J by 3 bases; unmatched bases: 5. CDR3 length: 15 residues.

This sequence joins TRBV7-6 and TRBJ2-1; 10 bases are shared with TRBD2. The V segment lost 5 bases and the J segment 3 bases; nucleotides outside the gene matches: 13. The germline CDR1 and CDR2 sequences are SGHVS and FNYEAQ. The CDR3 is 18 residues long. The CDR3 spells CASSPTPPGTSDYNEQFF. Here the CDR3 DNA reads TGTGCCAGCAGCCCGACTCCTCCCGGGACTAGCGACTACAATGAGCAGTTCTTC.

The rearrangement joins TRBV30 to TRBJ1-5, with 7 bases fitting TRBD1. From germline, CDR1 is GTSNPN and CDR2 SVGIG (reference sequence). The CDR3 loop spans 13 amino acids. V gave up 2 bases and J gave up 8 bases; unmatched junction bases: 6. The CDR3 spells CAWSRQGPEPQHF. The CDR3 DNA is TGTGCCTGGAGTAGACAGGGACCGGAGCCCCAGCATTTT.

This chain links TRBV2 with TRBJ1-2; the match to TRBD1 covers 7 bases. CDR3 length equals 18 residues. The germline V gene has CDR1 SNHLY and CDR2 FYNNEI. The junction had 19 bases not matched to a gene; V was cut back by 4 bases and J by 5 bases. The CDR3 loop reads CASSGNRDSVRIFYGYTF. The CDR3, as DNA: TGTGCCAGCAGTGGTAACCGGGACAGTGTTAGGATCTTTTATGGCTACACCTTC.

The chain uses TRBV30 and TRBJ2-3; a possible D gene is TRBD2 (6 bases). The CDR3 loop spans 14 amino acids. The V end was cut by 0 bases, the J end by 3 bases, with 10 bases between. CDR1 is GTSNPN and CDR2 is SVGIG in the germline V gene (reference sequence). The CDR3 spells CAWSVRAGTDTQYF. CDR3 nucleotide sequence: TGTGCCTGGAGTGTACGGGCGGGGACAGATACGCAGTATTTT. Full variable domain (missing parts from reference TRBV30 and TRBJ2-3): SQTIHQWPATLVQPVGSPLSLECTVEGTSNPNLYWYRQAAGRGLQLLFYSVGIGQISSEVPQNLSASRPQDRQFILSSKKLLLSDSGFYLCAWSVRAGTDTQYFGPGTRLTVL.

This chain links TRBV6-5 with TRBJ1-1, with a possible D match to TRBD1 (6 bases). This CDR3 is built from 14 residues. Germline assignment: CDR1 MNHEY and CDR2 SVGAGI. Between the trimmed V and J ends, which lost 3 bases and 4 bases, there was a span of 12 bases. The CDR3 bases are TGTGCCAGCAGTTATGGGGGAGGGGGCACTGAAGCTTTCTTT. This gives the protein CASSYGGGGTEAFF.

The chain recombines TRBV6-1 with TRBJ2-7, with D perhaps matching TRBD1 (6 bases). The germline V and J ends were trimmed by 6 bases and 0 bases, with 9 bases remaining between them. CDR3 length: 13 residues. CDR1 MNHNS and CDR2 SASEGT come from the germline V gene. In DNA, the CDR3 is TGTGCCAGCAGGTGGGACAACTCCTACGAGCAGTACTTC. The encoded protein is CASRWDNSYEQYF.

V usage is TRBV9 and J usage is TRBJ2-2; D might be TRBD1 (6 bases). The germline V gene encodes CDR1 SGDLS and CDR2 YYNGEE. The CDR3 has 16 residues. The V end was cut by 2 bases, the J end by 0 bases, with 11 bases between. CDR3 coding DNA: TGTGCCAGCAGCGTCTCGCGGACAGCGAACACCGGGGAGCTGTTTTTT. Translating it yields CASSVSRTANTGELFF.

The chain joins TRBV4-2 to TRBJ2-7; D is perhaps TRBD2 (6 bases). Trimming shortened V by 0 bases and J by 2 bases, and 14 bases separated the two germline ends. Germline CDR1 and CDR2: LGHNA and YNFKEQ. CDR3 size: 16 residues. The chain's CDR3 is CASSQERSGLTYEQYF. The CDR3 DNA reads as TGTGCCAGCAGCCAAGAACGGAGCGGACTAACCTACGAGCAGTACTTC.

This chain links TRBV5-1 with TRBJ1-4; D is uncertain. This CDR3 has 16 residues. The germline V gene encodes CDR1 SGHRS and CDR2 YFSETQ. V lost 0 bases, J lost 6 bases, and 15 bases lay in between. The CDR3 bases are TGCGCCAGCAGCTTGGTAGGAGGGTTTGGGGATGAAAAACTGTTTTTT. Amino acid sequence: CASSLVGGFGDEKLFF.

The genes are TRBV6-5 and TRBJ1-2, with 8 bases fitting TRBD1. This CDR3 has 16 amino acids. V lost 2 bases to trimming and J lost 7 bases; unmatched junction nucleotides: 12. Germline V gives CDR1 MNHEY, CDR2 SVGAGI. For the CDR3, the DNA is TGTGCCAGCAGTTACCCAACTGAGACAGGGGACGGTGGCTACACCTTC. Translating it yields CASSYPTETGDGGYTF.

The V and J genes are TRBV7-3 and TRBJ2-1, with 10 bases lining up with TRBD1. Per germline, CDR1 SGHTA and CDR2 FQGTGA. The CDR3 loop spans 16 amino acids. Trimming cost V 5 bases and J 3 bases; bases outside gene matches: 7. CDR3 nucleotides: TGTGCCAGCAGCCACCTGGGACAGGGGATCTACAATGAGCAGTTCTTC. It specifies CASSHLGQGIYNEQFF.

V usage is TRBV15 and J usage is TRBJ1-1; D uncertain. Germline loops: CDR1 LNHNV, CDR2 YYDKDF (reference sequence). The length of the CDR3 is 12 residues. With 3 bases removed from V and 11 bases from J, the gap between germline ends came to 13 bases. CDR3 sequence reads: CATSSGGIAAFF. The CDR3 DNA follows: TGTGCCACCAGCAGTGGAGGCATTGCGGCTTTCTTT.

In nucleotides, the CDR3 is TGTGCCAGCAATTCTCGTCAGTGCCATGGAAACACCATATATTTT. Its translation: CASNSRQCHGNTIYF. This rearrangement joins TRBV27 to TRBJ1-3; D remains ambiguous. The germline V gene encodes CDR1 MNHEY and CDR2 SMNVEV (reference sequence). Between the trimmed V and J ends, which lost 7 bases and 3 bases, there was a span of 16 bases. The CDR3 length is 15 residues.

The rearrangement links TRBV13 to TRBJ1-2; D gene uncertain. CDR1 and CDR2 from the germline V gene are PRHDT and FYEKMQ (reference sequence). Trimming stripped 0 bases from V and 1 base from J, with 6 bases between. This CDR3 is built from 14 residues. CDR3 DNA sequence: TGTGCCAGCAGCTTAGGACGGGTTAACTATGGCTACACCTTC. This translates into CASSLGRVNYGYTF.

The chain recombines TRBV11-2 with TRBJ1-1; 7 bases align to TRBD1. The CDR3 is 13 amino acids. V lost 5 bases, J lost 13 bases, and 13 bases stayed unmatched. Germline CDR1 reads SGHAT; CDR2 reads FQNNGV. The CDR3 nucleotides read TGTGCCAGCAGCCGACAACCAAGGACAGGAAATTTCTTT. Translating it yields CASSRQPRTGNFF.

The CDR3 loop is CASSDSGGYNEQFF. CDR3 bases: TGTGCCAGCAGTGACTCCGGGGGTTACAATGAGCAGTTCTTC. The chain joins TRBV6-4 to TRBJ2-1, with D maybe TRBD2 (6 bases). Trimming took off 0 bases at V and 4 bases at J, with 7 bases between the two ends. The germline CDR1 and CDR2 sequences are MRHNA and SNTAGT. The CDR3 spans 14 residues.

The rearrangement links TRBV7-9 to TRBJ2-2, with no clear D. The germline V gene encodes CDR1 SEHNR and CDR2 FQNEAQ (reference sequence). V lost 5 bases to trimming and J lost 4 bases, with 14 bases between them. This CDR3 has 15 residues. DNA of the CDR3: TGTGCCAGCAGCCCTTGGTCTACTGGCACCGGGGAGCTGTTTTTT. Its translation: CASSPWSTGTGELFF.

The chain links TRBV23-1 to TRBJ1-3; a weak D match, TRBD1 (5 bases). TRBV23-1 is known as an ORF, though its function is uncertain. Trimming shortened V by 3 bases and J by 0 bases, and 18 bases separated the two germline ends. This CDR3 has 18 amino acids. CDR3 amino acids: CASSQTATVVLSGNTIYF. The CDR3 nucleotides read TGCGCCAGCAGTCAGACGGCGACAGTCGTCCTCTCTGGAAACACCATATATTTT.

The V call is TRBV29-1, the J call TRBJ1-2; the match to TRBD1 covers 7 bases. Germline V gives CDR1 SQVTM, CDR2 ANQGSEA. CDR3 length: 14 amino acids. V lost 4 bases and J lost 6; bases outside the gene matches: 11. The CDR3 DNA reads as TGCAGCGTTGCTCAGGTGACAGGGACCCATGGCTACACCTTC. Protein sequence: CSVAQVTGTHGYTF.

CDR3 sequence: CASSLGPGPRVEQFF. CDR3 nucleotide sequence: TGCGCCAGCAGCTTGGGACCAGGGCCCCGGGTCGAGCAGTTCTTC. The V and J genes are TRBV5-1 and TRBJ2-1, with D maybe TRBD1 (5 bases). Germline V gives CDR1 SGHRS, CDR2 YFSETQ. The CDR3 consists of 15 residues. V lost 0 bases and J 10 bases, leaving 17 bases between the germline ends.

This chain uses TRBV4-2 with TRBJ1-1; maybe TRBD1 (5 bases). The CDR3 spans 14 residues. Trimming left V 1 base short and J 4 bases short, with 10 bases between. The germline CDR1 and CDR2 sequences are LGHNA and YNFKEQ. The CDR3 reads CASSQVGGSTEAFF. CDR3 coding DNA: TGTGCCAGCAGCCAAGTGGGGGGGAGCACTGAAGCTTTCTTT.

The V call is TRBV7-9, the J call TRBJ2-1; the D gene is possibly TRBD2 (5 bases). The ends were cut back, 1 base at V and 4 bases at J, with 11 bases in the middle. The CDR3 is 15 residues long. Germline CDR1 reads SEHNR; CDR2 reads FQNEAQ (reference sequence). Here the CDR3 DNA reads TGTGCCAGCAGCTTAGGATTGAGAGGGTACAATGAGCAGTTCTTC. Translation gives CASSLGLRGYNEQFF.

The chain carries TRBV6-6 and TRBJ2-7; D gene ambiguous. The length of the CDR3 is 16 residues. Per the germline V gene, CDR1 is MNHNY and CDR2 is SVGAGI (reference sequence). The ends were cut back, 0 bases at V and 3 bases at J, with 15 bases in the middle. The CDR3 DNA reads TGTGCCAGCAGTTACTCCGGGTCCAGAGTAGACTACGAGCAGTACTTC. Amino acids: CASSYSGSRVDYEQYF.